This passage covers 7 T cell receptor beta chains from one sample sequenced in a study of molecular identifiers for immune sequencing clone quantification. TCRdb recomputed calls from the PCR reads with MiXCR, one row per CDR3 protein. The sample holds about 640,000 distinct CDR3 sequences; just under 20% are singletons and the top ten take around 0.9%. The sequencing sample was made of naive CD8+ T cells from blood, with Jurkat cell RNA spiked in. The subset: FACS-sorted CD8+CD4-CCR7+CD45RA+ naive T cells. These receptors were taken from a human donor in good health. Some libraries in this study had Jurkat cell RNA spiked in.

In regard to this clonotype: It may be a read error: a sequence one base away is much more abundant. This chain links TRBV7-6 with TRBJ1-4, with D possibly TRBD1 on 5 matching bases. The germline CDR1 and CDR2 sequences are SGHVS and FNYEAQ. V was shortened by 3 bases and J by 8 bases, with 13 bases between the two germline ends. CDR3 length equals 14 residues. The CDR3 coding sequence is TGTGCCAGCAGCTTCGGCAGGGTGTACGAAAAACTGTTTTTT. Translating gives CASSFGRVYEKLFF.

There are a few counts of this clonotype. The chain has TRBV20-1 and TRBJ2-1, with 7 positions matching TRBD1. V shed 4 bases, J shed 2 bases, and the junction held 8 bases outside the gene matches. The CDR3 spans 15 residues. Germline CDR1 and CDR2: DFQATT and SNEGSKA (reference sequence). The chain's CDR3 is CSATDSGTAYNEQFF. Written as DNA, the CDR3 is TGCAGTGCTACGGACTCCGGGACAGCCTACAATGAGCAGTTCTTC.

There are many counts of this clonotype. The chain carries TRBV28 and TRBJ2-7; 7 positions match TRBD1. V was clipped by 7 bases and J by 3 bases; unmatched bases: 6. The CDR3 is 13 residues long. CDR1 and CDR2 (germline): MDHEN, SYDVKM. Written as DNA, the CDR3 is TGTGCCAGCAAGGGGGCTCTACGCTACGAGCAGTACTTC. Amino acids: CASKGALRYEQYF.

This clonotype has a count of ten or more. This chain links TRBV12-3 or TRBV12-4 with TRBJ2-3, with D unclear. V was trimmed by 5 bases and J by 0 bases, leaving 12 bases between them. The CDR3 loop spans 15 amino acids. CDR3 region: CASSPLSQSTDTQYF. CDR3 bases: TGTGCCAGCAGTCCCCTTTCCCAAAGCACAGATACGCAGTATTTT.

This clonotype has ten or more counts. The chain carries TRBV28 and TRBJ2-2; TRBD1 might be the D (6 bases). CDR1 is MDHEN, CDR2 SYDVKM, per germline. The CDR3 extends over 13 amino acids. CDR3 region: CAVGTQNTGELFF. CDR3 sequence (DNA): TGTGCGGTCGGGACACAGAACACCGGGGAGCTGTTTTTT.

The sample holds a few counts of this clonotype. The rearrangement uses TRBV19 and TRBJ1-1, with a tentative D call TRBD1 (6 bases). Looked up from germline, CDR1 is LNHDA and CDR2 is SQIVND (reference sequence). The V and J ends lost 2 bases and 4 bases respectively, with 11 bases between them. CDR3 length: 14 amino acids. The CDR3 reads CASSISIRGTEAFF. For the CDR3, the DNA is TGTGCCAGTAGTATAAGTATCAGGGGCACTGAAGCTTTCTTT.

This clonotype was detected many times. J is TRBJ1-1 and V is TRBV4-1; no reliable D call. V dropped 0 bases and J dropped 0 bases, with 8 bases sitting between them. The CDR3 extends over 15 amino acids. Germline V gene lookup returns CDR1 MGHRA and CDR2 YSYEKL. CDR3 residues: CASSQDRDLNTEAFF. The CDR3 bases are TGCGCCAGCAGCCAAGATAGAGACCTGAACACTGAAGCTTTCTTT.